This T cell receptor beta chain was recovered during a study of CD8+CD57+ T cells in acquired aplastic anemia. Genomic DNA provided the template from which TCR beta VDJ and CDR3 profiles were obtained. MiXCR was run by TCRdb on the reads, yielding one entry per CDR3 protein. The sample records some 150,000 distinct CDR3 sequences, about 50% being singletons. Sequenced patients had shown CD8+CD57+ cell expansion by flow cytometry. This clonotype was observed at least ten times. The CDR3 is 16 residues long. V gave up 1 base and J gave up 4 bases; unmatched junction bases: 6. Germline CDR1 is LGHNA and CDR2 is YSLEER.

The sample comprised sorted CD4+, CD8+, or CD8+CD57+ T cells (not recorded which) from PBMCs. The V call is TRBV4-3, the J call TRBJ1-2; 10 bases align to TRBD1. The receptor was isolated from a human donor with aplastic anemia. CDR3 protein: CASSQGRQGATYGYTF. The CDR3 DNA is TGCGCCAGCAGCCAAGGTAGACAGGGGGCCACCTATGGCTACACCTTC.